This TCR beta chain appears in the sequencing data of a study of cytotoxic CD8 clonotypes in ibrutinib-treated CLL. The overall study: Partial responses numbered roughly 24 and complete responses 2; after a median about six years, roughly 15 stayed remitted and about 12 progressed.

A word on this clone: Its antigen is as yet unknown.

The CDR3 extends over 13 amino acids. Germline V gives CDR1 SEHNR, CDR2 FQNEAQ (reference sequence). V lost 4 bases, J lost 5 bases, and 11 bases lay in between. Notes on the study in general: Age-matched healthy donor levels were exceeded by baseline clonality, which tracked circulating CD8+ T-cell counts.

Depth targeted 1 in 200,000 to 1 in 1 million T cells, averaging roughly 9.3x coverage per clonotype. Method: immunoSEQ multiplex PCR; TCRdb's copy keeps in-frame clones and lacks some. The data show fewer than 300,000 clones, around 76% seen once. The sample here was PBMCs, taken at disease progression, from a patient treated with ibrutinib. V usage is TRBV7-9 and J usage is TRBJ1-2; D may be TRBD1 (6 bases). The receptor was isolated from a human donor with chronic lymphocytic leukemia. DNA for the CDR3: TGTGCCAGCAGCTATCGGGGGGCGTATGGCTACACCTTC. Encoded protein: CASSYRGAYGYTF.